The 11 T cell receptor beta chains below were found in one sample sequenced in a study of Tregs in tolerant kidney transplant recipients. Generated by immunoSEQ multiplex PCR, the TCRdb table keeps only in-frame clones and is missing some. This sample has about 110,000 clones, with 90% found just once. The sample in question was CD4+ T cells from blood, obtained before the transplant. These receptors all come from a human donor who received a combined kidney and bone marrow transplant.

The rearrangement links TRBV19 to TRBJ2-6; tentatively, D is TRBD2 (5 bases). V dropped 6 bases and J dropped 0 bases, with 9 bases sitting between them. Germline lookup yields CDR1 LNHDA and CDR2 SQIVND (reference sequence). The CDR3 totals 15 residues. The chain's CDR3 is CASSPGGSGANVLTF. DNA of the CDR3: TGTGCCAGTAGCCCCGGAGGCTCTGGGGCCAACGTCCTGACTTTC. The full variable domain, rest sourced from reference TRBV19 and TRBJ2-6, is DGGITQSPKYLFRKEGQNVTLSCEQNLNHDAMYWYRQDPGQGLRLIYYSQIVNDFQKGDIAEGYSVSREKKESFPLTVTSAQKNPTAFYLCASSPGGSGANVLTFGAGSRLTVL.

The CDR3 loop is CASSLNRNTEAFF. For the CDR3, the DNA is TGTGCCAGCAGCTTGAACAGAAACACTGAAGCTTTCTTT. This chain connects TRBV5-4 to TRBJ1-1; D remains ambiguous. The V gene's germline CDR1 is SGHNT and CDR2 YYREEE (reference sequence). The CDR3 runs 13 residues. V lost 1 base, J lost 2 bases, and 6 bases lay in between.

The V and J genes are TRBV7-9 and TRBJ2-7; TRBD1 aligns across 7 bases. With 5 bases clipped from V and 0 bases from J, the junction kept 4 bases outside the gene matches. The CDR3 totals 14 residues. CDR1 SEHNR and CDR2 FQNEAQ come from the germline V gene (reference sequence). CDR3 sequence reads: CASSLWDSSYEQYF. CDR3 DNA: TGTGCCAGCAGCCTATGGGACAGCTCCTACGAGCAGTACTTC.

The chain joins TRBV5-1 to TRBJ2-3; D is ambiguous. CDR1 and CDR2 from the germline V gene are SGHRS and YFSETQ. V was shortened by 4 bases and J by 3 bases, with 15 bases between the two germline ends. The CDR3 consists of 15 residues. The CDR3 nucleotides are TGCGCCAGCAGCACCGTCCCTCAGCGAACAGATACGCAGTATTTT. Its translation: CASSTVPQRTDTQYF.

This clone was seen once. The V call is TRBV5-4, the J call TRBJ2-5; 9 nucleotides align to TRBD2. V trimming: 0 bases; J trimming: 2 bases; junction bases outside the gene matches: 2. Germline CDR1 SGHNT, CDR2 YYREEE (reference sequence). The length of the CDR3 is 15 residues. CDR3 nucleotides: TGTGCCAGCAGCTTGGGTCTAGCGGGACAAGAGACCCAGTACTTC. This translates into CASSLGLAGQETQYF.

V is TRBV4-1 and J is TRBJ2-2; 12 nucleotides align to TRBD1. Per germline, CDR1 MGHRA and CDR2 YSYEKL. J was trimmed by 4 bases and V by 3 bases; bases with no gene match: 9. The CDR3 is 18 residues long. CDR3 protein: CASSHRTTGQGATGELFF. As DNA, the CDR3 is TGCGCCAGCAGCCATAGAACTACGGGACAGGGGGCCACCGGGGAGCTGTTTTTT.

The chain combines TRBV19 with TRBJ1-5; no clear D. V was shortened by 6 bases and J by 2 bases, with 11 bases between the two germline ends. CDR3 length equals 14 residues. Germline loops: CDR1 LNHDA, CDR2 SQIVND (reference sequence). The CDR3 spells CASRGSAGNQPQHF. CDR3 bases: TGTGCCAGTAGAGGGAGCGCCGGCAATCAGCCCCAGCATTTT.

The CDR3, as DNA: TGTGCCAGCAGCTTCGGAGCGGGGGGGTTGAATGGCGAGACCCAGTACTTC. It specifies CASSFGAGGLNGETQYF. The chain carries TRBV11-1 and TRBJ2-5; TRBD2 aligns across 10 bases. The CDR3 covers 17 residues. Trimming took 3 bases from V and 5 from J; bases not matched to a gene: 12. Germline CDR1 SGHAT, CDR2 FQDESV (reference sequence).

This clone appeared a single time. The rearrangement joins TRBV19 to TRBJ1-2; 8 nucleotides agree with TRBD1. The ends lost 4 bases at V and 3 bases at J; junction bases unmatched: 7. CDR1 is LNHDA and CDR2 is SQIVND in the germline V gene (reference sequence). The CDR3 sequence is 15 residues long. CDR3 residues: CASSTTPTGDYGYTF. Here the CDR3 DNA reads TGTGCCAGTAGTACCACTCCGACAGGGGACTATGGCTACACCTTC. The entire variable domain, with the rest obtained from reference TRBV19 and TRBJ1-2, is as follows: DGGITQSPKYLFRKEGQNVTLSCEQNLNHDAMYWYRQDPGQGLRLIYYSQIVNDFQKGDIAEGYSVSREKKESFPLTVTSAQKNPTAFYLCASSTTPTGDYGYTFGSGTRLTVV.

CDR3 sequence reads: CASSPTRYSYNEQFF. The CDR3 bases are TGTGCCAGCAGCCCTACTAGGTACTCCTACAATGAGCAGTTCTTC. The genes are TRBV5-5 and TRBJ2-1; D is possibly TRBD2 (5 bases). Between the trimmed V and J ends, which lost 4 bases and 0 bases, there was a span of 11 bases. CDR1 and CDR2 (germline): SGHKS, YYEKEE (reference sequence). The CDR3 is 15 amino acids.

The V and J genes are TRBV5-4 and TRBJ2-1, with 10 bases aligning to TRBD2. CDR1 and CDR2 (germline): SGHNT, YYREEE (reference sequence). Losses at the gene ends were 4 bases for V and 3 bases for J; bases not matched to a gene: 4. This CDR3 region has 15 residues. The CDR3 DNA reads TGTGCCAGCAGCCTATCTAGCGGGAGCTACAATGAGCAGTTCTTC. This translates into CASSLSSGSYNEQFF.